This entry lists 30 T cell receptor beta chains sequenced from one sample in a study of post-analysis software for immune sequencing data. The authors incorporated unique molecular identifiers into the TCR beta cDNA libraries. TCRdb called the PCR reads again in MiXCR, with one record for every CDR3 protein. The profile covers around 440,000 distinct CDR3 sequences, with 40% to 55% appearing a single time and about 12% taken by the ten largest. Whole-study results and caveats: In patients, TRBV5-6, TRBV5-1 and TRBV20-1 belonged to roughly five TRBV segments found more frequently than in controls.

Their antigens remain unidentified. Material for sequencing was blood. These receptors were collected from a girl aged 5 to 17 with multiple sclerosis.

As concerns this clonotype: Compared with germline, one end of the junction differs, possibly owing to a read error. This rearrangement joins TRBV5-1 to TRBJ2-3; D is unresolved. CDR3 length: 16 amino acids. Looked up from germline, CDR1 is SGHRS and CDR2 is YFSETQ. CDR3 sequence: CTSSLARTIVSDTQYF. The CDR3 bases are TGCACCAGCAGCTTGGCCAGGACCATAGTGTCGGATACGCAGTATTTT.

The chain combines TRBV6-6 with TRBJ2-1; D tentatively fits TRBD1 or TRBD2 (6 bases each). Per germline, CDR1 MNHNY and CDR2 SVGAGI (reference sequence). With 6 bases removed from V and 6 bases from J, the gap between germline ends came to 15 bases. This CDR3 contains 14 residues. The CDR3 bases are TGTGCCAGCAGCCGCCCTCCGGGGGCCAATGAGCAGTTCTTC. It codes for CASSRPPGANEQFF.

The table lists this clonotype with a few counts. This chain uses TRBV12-5 with TRBJ1-1; 9 bases match TRBD1. This CDR3 has 15 residues. Trimming at V came to 3 bases and at J to 2 bases, leaving 4 bases not matched to a gene. In germline, CDR1 is LGHNT, CDR2 FRNRAP. The CDR3 loop is CASGFWDRANTEAFF. CDR3 coding DNA: TGTGCTAGTGGTTTCTGGGACAGGGCAAACACTGAAGCTTTCTTT. Combining the CDR3 with reference TRBV12-5 and TRBJ1-1 gives the whole variable domain DARVTQTPRHKVTEMGQEVTMRCQPILGHNTVFWYRQTMMQGLELLAYFRNRAPLDDSGMPKDRFSAEMPDATLATLKIQPSEPRDSAVYFCASGFWDRANTEAFFGQGTRLTVV.

The rearrangement uses TRBV28 and TRBJ2-2; 9 bases line up with TRBD1. V lost 9 bases to trimming and J lost 3 bases; unmatched junction nucleotides: 14. In germline, CDR1 is MDHEN, CDR2 SYDVKM. The CDR3 is 17 amino acids. CDR3 amino acids: CASSPGDRVMDTGELFF. Written as DNA, the CDR3 is TGTGCCAGTAGTCCTGGGGACAGGGTAATGGACACCGGGGAGCTGTTTTTT.

The table lists this clonotype with a few counts. V is TRBV14 and J is TRBJ2-4; the D gene is possibly TRBD1 (6 bases). The CDR3 consists of 17 residues. The V end was cut by 4 bases, the J end by 0 bases, with 16 bases between. The V gene's germline CDR1 is SGHDN and CDR2 FVKESK. CDR3 nucleotide sequence: TGTGCCAGCAGCCCAGGGGACATACTATTAGCCAAAAACATTCAGTACTTC. Amino acid sequence: CASSPGDILLAKNIQYF. Looking up the rest from reference TRBV14 and TRBJ2-4 gives the full variable domain: EAGVTQFPSHSVIEKGQTVTLRCDPISGHDNLYWYRRVMGKEIKFLLHFVKESKQDESGMPNNRFLAERTGGTYSTLKVQPAELEDSGVYFCASSPGDILLAKNIQYFGAGTRLSVL.

The rearrangement links TRBV5-1 to TRBJ2-3; the D is unclear. CDR1 is SGHRS, CDR2 YFSETQ, per germline. V was pared by 1 base and J by 0 bases, with 9 bases between. This CDR3 region has 15 residues. The CDR3 loop reads CASSLQTFSTDTQYF. The CDR3 nucleotides read TGCGCCAGCAGCTTGCAGACCTTTAGCACAGATACGCAGTATTTT.

The chain uses TRBV5-1 and TRBJ2-7; 7 bases align to TRBD1. This CDR3 region has 15 residues. With 2 bases clipped from V and 5 bases from J, the junction kept 10 bases outside the gene matches. The germline CDR1 and CDR2 sequences are SGHRS and YFSETQ. CDR3 residues: CASSLISTGWHEQYF. The CDR3 region has the DNA TGCGCCAGCAGCTTAATTTCGACAGGGTGGCACGAGCAGTACTTC.

This clonotype has more than one count but fewer than ten. J is TRBJ2-5 and V is TRBV20-1; D could derive from TRBD1 or TRBD2 (5 bases each). Trimming stripped 5 bases from V and 0 bases from J, with 10 bases between. Germline lookup yields CDR1 DFQATT and CDR2 SNEGSKA (reference sequence). This CDR3 contains 13 residues. The CDR3: CSAVGADQETQYF. The CDR3 DNA reads as TGCAGTGCTGTCGGGGCGGACCAAGAGACCCAGTACTTC.

The rearrangement links TRBV7-9 to TRBJ1-5; D gene uncertain. Deletions cut 9 bases from V and 0 bases from J, with 9 bases between. This CDR3 has 13 residues. Looked up from germline, CDR1 is SEHNR and CDR2 is FQNEAQ (reference sequence). The CDR3 sequence: CASSTTSNQPQHF. The DNA of the CDR3 is TGTGCCAGTAGCACAACTAGCAATCAGCCCCAGCATTTT.

The chain links TRBV4-3 to TRBJ2-1; 12 bases map to TRBD2. V shed 3 bases and J 4 bases; nucleotides not matched to a gene: 4. Germline V CDR1 and CDR2: LGHNA, YSLEER. CDR3 length: 16 residues. This CDR3 reads CASSQTSGSWYNEQFF. Written as DNA, the CDR3 is TGCGCCAGCAGCCAGACTAGCGGGAGTTGGTACAATGAGCAGTTCTTC.

The V and J genes are TRBV29-1 and TRBJ1-1, with D hard to call. V shed 0 bases and J shed 6 bases, with 5 bases lying between them. The CDR3 contains 11 residues. Germline CDR1 is SQVTM and CDR2 is ANQGSEA. CDR3 nucleotide sequence: TGCAGCGTTGAAGAAGGAGCTGAAGCTTTCTTT. It encodes CSVEEGAEAFF.

The gene calls are TRBV12-3 or TRBV12-4 and TRBJ2-1, with D hard to call. CDR3 length: 14 amino acids. V lost 11 bases, J lost 7 bases, and 21 bases lay in between. CDR3 protein: CAYGIVRSPNEQFF. The CDR3 coding sequence is TGTGCCTACGGAATTGTTCGGTCCCCTAATGAGCAGTTCTTC.

This clonotype was counted a few times. This sequence joins TRBV11-1 and TRBJ2-1, with D maybe TRBD1 (5 bases). The ends were cut back, 4 bases at V and 5 bases at J, with 9 bases in the middle. Germline CDR1 is SGHAT and CDR2 is FQDESV (reference sequence). The CDR3 has 13 residues. The chain's CDR3 is CASSSDRNNEQFF. The CDR3 bases are TGTGCCAGCAGCTCTGACAGAAACAATGAGCAGTTCTTC.

This clonotype was seen a handful of times. The J gene is TRBJ2-7, the V gene TRBV29-1, with 10 positions matching TRBD1. Germline V lookup: CDR1 SQVTM, CDR2 ANQGSEA. V lost 6 bases and J lost 7; bases outside the gene matches: 6. This CDR3 contains 12 residues. The CDR3 sequence is CSVRQGASEQYF. The CDR3 nucleotides read TGCAGCGTCCGACAGGGGGCATCTGAGCAGTACTTC.

Note on this clonotype: At one end, the junction sequence differs from germline, possibly due to a read error. The V call is TRBV10-3, the J call TRBJ2-1; a possible D gene is TRBD1 (5 bases). The CDR3 is made up of 15 amino acids. Germline V CDR1 and CDR2: ENHRY, SYGVKD. Here the CDR3 DNA reads TGTACCATCAGTGAGGATGGCAGGGTCCGCAATGAGCAGTTCTTC. Amino acid sequence: CTISEDGRVRNEQFF.

The chain has TRBV2 and TRBJ2-1; 7 bases fit TRBD2. The germline V gene has CDR1 SNHLY and CDR2 FYNNEI. Trimming took 6 bases from V and 5 from J; bases not matched to a gene: 4. This CDR3 comprises 13 residues. CDR3 residues: CASRGGVHNEQFF. DNA for the CDR3: TGTGCCAGCAGGGGGGGGGTCCACAATGAGCAGTTCTTC.

The chain is built from TRBV5-1 and TRBJ2-1, with a weak D call TRBD2 (5 bases). The V end lost 5 bases, the J end lost 3 bases, and 15 bases lay between the germline ends. Germline CDR1 SGHRS, CDR2 YFSETQ. CDR3 length: 15 residues. CDR3 DNA: TGCGCCAGCAGGAGGGAGCACGCGGTCTACAATGAGCAGTTCTTC. Protein sequence: CASRREHAVYNEQFF.

For this clonotype: Compared with germline, one end of the junction differs, possibly owing to a read error. V and J are TRBV10-2 and TRBJ2-3; D gene uncertain. Germline values: CDR1 WSHSY, CDR2 SAAADI. CDR3 length: 12 amino acids. In nucleotides, the CDR3 is TGCGCCAGCAGTGAGTATCCAGATGCGCAGTATTTT. Amino acids: CASSEYPDAQYF.

V gene TRBV6-6 combines with J gene TRBJ2-1, with 12 bases fitting TRBD2. Unmatched junction bases numbered 4, after V lost 2 bases and J lost 2 bases. The CDR3 is 17 residues long. Germline V gene data show CDR1 as MNHNY and CDR2 as SVGAGI (reference sequence). The CDR3 protein is CASSYTTSGRPYNEQFF. The DNA of the CDR3 is TGTGCCAGCAGTTACACGACTAGCGGGAGACCCTACAATGAGCAGTTCTTC.

This clonotype was counted a few times. Here the CDR3 reads CASSLQTGAGETQYF. The CDR3, as DNA: TGTGCCAGCAGCTTGCAGACAGGGGCGGGGGAGACCCAGTACTTC. The chain links TRBV5-4 to TRBJ2-5; TRBD1 matches 8 bases. Germline V gene sequence: CDR1 SGHNT, CDR2 YYREEE (reference sequence). With V trimmed by 1 base and J by 5 bases, 7 bases remained unmatched. The CDR3 is 15 residues long.

This chain uses TRBV29-1 with TRBJ1-2; TRBD1 might be the D (5 bases). The length of the CDR3 is 12 residues. The V end lost 6 bases, the J end lost 3 bases, and 11 bases lay between the germline ends. Germline V CDR1 and CDR2: SQVTM, ANQGSEA. The CDR3 protein is CSVRDGDYGYTF. CDR3 sequence (DNA): TGCAGCGTCCGGGACGGTGACTATGGCTACACCTTC.

The table lists this clonotype with a few counts. V gene TRBV29-1 combines with J gene TRBJ2-3, with a possible D match to TRBD1 (6 bases). V lost 4 bases, J lost 10 bases, and 9 bases lay in between. CDR3 length: 10 amino acids. The germline gives CDR1 SQVTM, CDR2 ANQGSEA. CDR3 coding DNA: TGCAGCGTTGTACAGGGTCCGCAGTATTTT. It codes for CSVVQGPQYF.

This clonotype showed up just once. J is TRBJ2-5 and V is TRBV7-2; TRBD2 agrees at 10 bases. With 2 bases clipped from V and 2 bases from J, the junction kept 11 bases outside the gene matches. CDR3 length: 18 residues. Germline-derived CDR1 and CDR2 are SGHTA and FQGNSA. The CDR3 loop is CASSLTVLLAGSQETQYF. The CDR3 DNA reads as TGTGCCAGCAGCTTAACCGTATTACTAGCGGGATCTCAAGAGACCCAGTACTTC.

This chain links TRBV7-2 with TRBJ2-6; 9 bases align to TRBD2. V dropped 1 base and J dropped 4; count of bases not matched to a gene: 8. The germline CDR1 and CDR2 sequences are SGHTA and FQGNSA. The CDR3 runs to 18 residues. CDR3 sequence (DNA): TGTGCCAGCAGCTTAGGGTTGCGGGAGGGCCTCGGGGCCAACGTCCTGACTTTC. It specifies CASSLGLREGLGANVLTF.

The chain carries TRBV19 and TRBJ1-2, with D unclear. CDR3 length equals 15 residues. Germline values: CDR1 LNHDA, CDR2 SQIVND (reference sequence). Deletions cut 4 bases from V and 7 bases from J, with 19 bases between. The CDR3 here is CASSTNLVVLAGYTF. The CDR3 DNA reads as TGTGCCAGTAGTACGAACCTAGTAGTCTTGGCTGGCTACACCTTC. Combining the CDR3 with reference TRBV19 and TRBJ1-2 gives the whole variable domain DGGITQSPKYLFRKEGQNVTLSCEQNLNHDAMYWYRQDPGQGLRLIYYSQIVNDFQKGDIAEGYSVSREKKESFPLTVTSAQKNPTAFYLCASSTNLVVLAGYTFGSGTRLTVV.

This clonotype appeared a few times. The CDR3 DNA is TGCGCCAGCAGCCAGGCGGGACTAGCGGGATACAATGAGCAGTTCTTC. Translated: CASSQAGLAGYNEQFF. J is TRBJ2-1 and V is TRBV5-1; 13 bases match TRBD2. The CDR3 covers 16 residues. Looked up from germline, CDR1 is SGHRS and CDR2 is YFSETQ. Trimming took 4 bases from V and 4 from J; bases not matched to a gene: 5.

This clonotype has only a few counts. The chain has TRBV4-1 and TRBJ2-1, with D hard to call. Germline V gene data show CDR1 as MGHRA and CDR2 as YSYEKL. The CDR3 covers 16 residues. The ends were cut back, 0 bases at V and 0 bases at J, with 9 bases in the middle. This CDR3 is CASSQELRSSYNEQFF. The CDR3 DNA is TGCGCCAGCAGCCAAGAACTCCGCAGCTCCTACAATGAGCAGTTCTTC.

This sequence joins TRBV28 and TRBJ2-1; 12 bases align to TRBD2. CDR3 length: 15 residues. The V and J ends lost 3 bases and 10 bases, in that order; junction bases with no gene match: 7. From germline, CDR1 is MDHEN and CDR2 SYDVKM. The CDR3 loop is CASSFVTSGRGEQFF. DNA for the CDR3: TGTGCCAGCAGTTTCGTGACTAGCGGGAGAGGAGAGCAGTTCTTC. Using reference TRBV28 and TRBJ2-1 for the parts outside the CDR3, the full variable domain is DVKVTQSSRYLVKRTGEKVFLECVQDMDHENMFWYRQDPGLGLRLIYFSYDVKMKEKGDIPEGYSVSREKKERFSLILESASTNQTSMYLCASSFVTSGRGEQFFGPGTRLTVL.

This clonotype has a handful of counts. V and J are TRBV5-1 and TRBJ2-7; perhaps D is TRBD1 or TRBD2 (5 bases each). With 4 bases removed from V and 0 bases from J, the gap between germline ends came to 17 bases. Looked up from germline, CDR1 is SGHRS and CDR2 is YFSETQ. The CDR3 is 16 amino acids. This chain's CDR3 is CASSEGADSISYEQYF. The CDR3 DNA sequence: TGCGCCAGCAGCGAGGGTGCTGACAGCATCTCCTACGAGCAGTACTTC.

This clonotype has only a few counts. The chain combines TRBV7-9 with TRBJ2-1; maybe TRBD1 (6 bases). The CDR3 sequence is 15 residues long. Per the germline V gene, CDR1 is SEHNR and CDR2 is FQNEAQ (reference sequence). Trimming took off 5 bases at V and 4 bases at J, with 15 bases between the two ends. The CDR3 loop is CASSGSTGPYNEQFF. DNA of the CDR3: TGTGCCAGCAGCGGAAGCACAGGGCCATACAATGAGCAGTTCTTC.